This TCR beta chain was obtained from a study of regulatory T cells in long-lasting Graves disease. As to time point: persistent/refractory GD, antithyroid drugs over 5 years with positive TRAb. Making the TCR library involved RNA that had been extracted from PBMCs. Staff drew approximately 9.3 milliliters of peripheral blood into EDTA tubes. With 2 bases removed from V and 6 bases from J, the gap between germline ends came to 10 bases. Germline CDR1 is GTSNPN and CDR2 is SVGIG (reference sequence). This CDR3 is built from 12 residues. CDR3 regions were amplified by Arm-PCR using iRepertoire HTBI primers to build TCR beta libraries. TCRdb reprocessed the multiplex PCR reads via MiXCR and lists one record per CDR3 protein. The sample holds roughly 300,000 distinct CDR3 sequences; 20% to 25% are singletons and the top ten take more than 55%. Study findings and constraints: Lower TCR diversity was seen in persistent Graves' patients than in newly diagnosed ones. Since the sample size was small, accuracy may have been reduced.

This clonotype was counted only a few times. Its antigen remains unidentified. The receptor comes from a female donor with Graves disease. The genes are TRBV30 and TRBJ1-1, with a tentative D call TRBD1 (6 bases). The source was peripheral blood mononuclear cells (PBMCs), collected when the disease was refractory, from a patient treated with antithyroid drugs. CDR3: CAWSIGGPEAFF. The CDR3 DNA follows: TGTGCCTGGAGTATTGGGGGGCCTGAAGCTTTCTTT.